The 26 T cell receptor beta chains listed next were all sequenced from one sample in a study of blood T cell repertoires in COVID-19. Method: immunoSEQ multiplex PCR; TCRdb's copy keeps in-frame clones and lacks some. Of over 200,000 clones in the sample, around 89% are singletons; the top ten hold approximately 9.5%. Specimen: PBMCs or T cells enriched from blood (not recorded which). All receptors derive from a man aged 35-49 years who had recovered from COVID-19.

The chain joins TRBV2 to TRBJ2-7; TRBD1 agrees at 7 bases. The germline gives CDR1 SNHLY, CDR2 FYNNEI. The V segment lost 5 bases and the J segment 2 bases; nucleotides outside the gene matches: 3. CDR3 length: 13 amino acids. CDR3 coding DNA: TGTGCCAGCAGTCTAGACAGGGCCTACGAGCAGTACTTC. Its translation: CASSLDRAYEQYF.

CDR3: CASSQLGLAGSTDTQYF. CDR3 sequence (DNA): TGTGCCAGCAGTCAACTCGGACTAGCGGGGAGCACAGATACGCAGTATTTT. This chain connects TRBV27 to TRBJ2-3, with 12 nucleotides matching TRBD2. This CDR3 region has 17 residues. The V and J ends lost 5 bases and 0 bases, in that order; junction bases with no gene match: 6. Germline loops: CDR1 MNHEY, CDR2 SMNVEV (reference sequence).

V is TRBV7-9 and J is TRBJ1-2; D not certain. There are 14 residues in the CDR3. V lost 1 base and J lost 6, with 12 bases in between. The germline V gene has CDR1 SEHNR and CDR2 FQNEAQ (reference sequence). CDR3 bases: TGTGCCAGCAGCTTAGGAGGAGGGTCCCATGGCTACACCTTC. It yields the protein CASSLGGGSHGYTF.

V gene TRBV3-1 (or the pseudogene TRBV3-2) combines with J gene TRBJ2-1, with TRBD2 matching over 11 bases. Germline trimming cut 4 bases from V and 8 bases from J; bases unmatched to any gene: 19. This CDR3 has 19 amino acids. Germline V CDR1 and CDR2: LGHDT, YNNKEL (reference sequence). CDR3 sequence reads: CASSPPQRLAGYHSHEQFF. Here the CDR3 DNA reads TGTGCCAGCAGCCCCCCCCAGCGACTAGCGGGATATCACTCGCATGAGCAGTTCTTC.

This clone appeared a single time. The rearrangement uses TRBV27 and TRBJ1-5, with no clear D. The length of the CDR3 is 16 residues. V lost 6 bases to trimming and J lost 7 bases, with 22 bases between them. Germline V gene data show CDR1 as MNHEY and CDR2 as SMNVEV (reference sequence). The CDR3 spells CASSDLPGPTGQPQHF. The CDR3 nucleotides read TGTGCCAGCAGCGATTTGCCGGGCCCAACGGGACAGCCCCAGCATTTT.

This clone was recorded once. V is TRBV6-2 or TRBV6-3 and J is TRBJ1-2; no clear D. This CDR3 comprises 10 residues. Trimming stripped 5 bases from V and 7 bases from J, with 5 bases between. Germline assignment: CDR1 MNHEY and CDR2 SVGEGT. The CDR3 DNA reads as TGTGCCAGCAGTGCGCCTGGCTACACCTTC. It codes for CASSAPGYTF.

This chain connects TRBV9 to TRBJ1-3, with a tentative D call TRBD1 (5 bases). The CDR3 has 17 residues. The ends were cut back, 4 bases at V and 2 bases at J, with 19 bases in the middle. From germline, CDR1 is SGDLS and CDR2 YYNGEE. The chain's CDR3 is CASSPLGGFSPGNTIYF. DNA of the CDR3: TGTGCCAGCAGCCCTCTCGGGGGGTTTAGTCCTGGAAACACCATATATTTT.

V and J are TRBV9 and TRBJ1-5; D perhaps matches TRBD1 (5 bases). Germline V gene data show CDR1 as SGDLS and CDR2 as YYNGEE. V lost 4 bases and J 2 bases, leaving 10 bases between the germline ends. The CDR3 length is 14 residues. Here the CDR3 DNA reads TGTGCCAGCAGCCAGGGTTCGGGCAATCAGCCCCAGCATTTT. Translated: CASSQGSGNQPQHF. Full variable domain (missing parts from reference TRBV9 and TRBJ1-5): DSGVTQTPKHLITATGQRVTLRCSPRSGDLSVYWYQQSLDQGLQFLIQYYNGEERAKGNILERFSAQQFPDLHSELNLSSLELGDSALYFCASSQGSGNQPQHFGDGTRLSIL.

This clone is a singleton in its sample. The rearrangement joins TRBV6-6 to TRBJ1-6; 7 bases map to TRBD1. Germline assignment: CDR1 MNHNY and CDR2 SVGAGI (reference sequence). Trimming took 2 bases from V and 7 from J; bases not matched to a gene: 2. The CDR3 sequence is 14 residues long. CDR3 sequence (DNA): TGTGCCAGCAGTTACCAGGGGGTCAATTCACCCCTCCACTTT. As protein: CASSYQGVNSPLHF.

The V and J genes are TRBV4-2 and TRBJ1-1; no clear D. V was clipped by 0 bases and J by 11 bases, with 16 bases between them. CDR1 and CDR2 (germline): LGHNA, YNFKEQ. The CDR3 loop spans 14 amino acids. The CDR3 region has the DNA TGTGCCAGCAGCCAAGACCTGTCAGGTTTAACGGCTTTCTTT. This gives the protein CASSQDLSGLTAFF.

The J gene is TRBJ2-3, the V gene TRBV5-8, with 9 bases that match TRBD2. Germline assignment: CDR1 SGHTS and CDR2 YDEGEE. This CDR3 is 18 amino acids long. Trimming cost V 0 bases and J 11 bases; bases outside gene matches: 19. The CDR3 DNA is TGTGCCAGCAGCTTGGCCTGGGCTAGCGGGAACCCCGCGTTGGGGCAGTATTTT. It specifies CASSLAWASGNPALGQYF.

The CDR3 nucleotides read TGTGCCAGCAGTTCAACCTTCAGGGGTAAAGATACGCAGTATTTT. Residues: CASSSTFRGKDTQYF. V gene TRBV28 combines with J gene TRBJ2-3; tentative D call: TRBD1 (6 bases). V shed 4 bases and J shed 5 bases, with 16 bases lying between them. This CDR3 region has 15 residues. CDR1 is MDHEN, CDR2 SYDVKM, per germline.

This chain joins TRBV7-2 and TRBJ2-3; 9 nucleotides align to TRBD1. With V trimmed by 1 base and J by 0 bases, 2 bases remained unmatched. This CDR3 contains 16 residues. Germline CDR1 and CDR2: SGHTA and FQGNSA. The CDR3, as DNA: TGTGCCAGCAGCTTAGTCGGACAGGGGAGCACAGATACGCAGTATTTT. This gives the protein CASSLVGQGSTDTQYF.

CDR3: CASSRWTGGTGELFF. The DNA for the CDR3 is TGCGCCAGCAGCCGATGGACCGGGGGGACCGGGGAGCTGTTTTTT. The chain carries TRBV5-1 and TRBJ2-2, with 7 nucleotides matching TRBD2. CDR3 length: 15 amino acids. Germline CDR1 SGHRS, CDR2 YFSETQ. The junction had 8 bases not matched to a gene; V was cut back by 4 bases and J by 5 bases.

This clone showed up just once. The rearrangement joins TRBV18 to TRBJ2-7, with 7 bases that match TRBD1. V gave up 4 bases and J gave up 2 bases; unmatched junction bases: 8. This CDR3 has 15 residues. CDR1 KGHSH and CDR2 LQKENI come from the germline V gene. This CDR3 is CASSLAGTATYEQYF. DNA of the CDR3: TGTGCCAGCTCACTAGCCGGGACAGCGACCTACGAGCAGTACTTC.

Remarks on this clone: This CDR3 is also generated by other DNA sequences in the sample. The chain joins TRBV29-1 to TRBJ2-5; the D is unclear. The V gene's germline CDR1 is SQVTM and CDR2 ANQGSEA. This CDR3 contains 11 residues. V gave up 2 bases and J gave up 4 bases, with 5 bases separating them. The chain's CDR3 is CSVEPGETQYF. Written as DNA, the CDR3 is TGCAGCGTTGAACCGGGAGAGACCCAGTACTTC.

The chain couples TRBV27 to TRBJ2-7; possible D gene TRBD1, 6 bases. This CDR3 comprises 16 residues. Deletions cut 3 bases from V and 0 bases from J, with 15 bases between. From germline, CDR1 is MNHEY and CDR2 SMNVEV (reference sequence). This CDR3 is CASSFLFEGDSYEQYF. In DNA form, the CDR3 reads TGTGCCAGCAGTTTCTTGTTTGAGGGGGACTCCTACGAGCAGTACTTC.

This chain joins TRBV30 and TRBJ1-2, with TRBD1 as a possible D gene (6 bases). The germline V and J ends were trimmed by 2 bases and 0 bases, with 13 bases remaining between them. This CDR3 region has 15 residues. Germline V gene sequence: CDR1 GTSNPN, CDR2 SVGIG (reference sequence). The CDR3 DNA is TGTGCCTGGAGTTTACAGGGCTCCCCTAACTATGGCTACACCTTC. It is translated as CAWSLQGSPNYGYTF.

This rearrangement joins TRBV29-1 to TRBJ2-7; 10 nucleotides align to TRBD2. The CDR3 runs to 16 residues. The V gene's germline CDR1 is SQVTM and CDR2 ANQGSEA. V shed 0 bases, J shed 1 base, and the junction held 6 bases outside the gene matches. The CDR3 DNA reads TGCAGCGTTGAAGACGCCCTAGCGGGAGCTTCCTACGAGCAGTACTTC. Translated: CSVEDALAGASYEQYF.

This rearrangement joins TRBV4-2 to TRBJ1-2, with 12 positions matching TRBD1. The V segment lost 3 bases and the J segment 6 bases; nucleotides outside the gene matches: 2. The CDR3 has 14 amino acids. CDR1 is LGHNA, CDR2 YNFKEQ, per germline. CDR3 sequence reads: CASSQGQGADGYTF. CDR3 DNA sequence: TGTGCCAGCAGCCAGGGACAGGGGGCGGATGGCTACACCTTC.

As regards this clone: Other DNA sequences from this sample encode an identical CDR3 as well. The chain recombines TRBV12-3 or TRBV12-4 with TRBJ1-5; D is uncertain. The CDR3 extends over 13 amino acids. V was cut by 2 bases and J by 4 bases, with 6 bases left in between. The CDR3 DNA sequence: TGTGCCAGCAGTTTAACGGGGAATCAGCCCCAGCATTTT. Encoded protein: CASSLTGNQPQHF.

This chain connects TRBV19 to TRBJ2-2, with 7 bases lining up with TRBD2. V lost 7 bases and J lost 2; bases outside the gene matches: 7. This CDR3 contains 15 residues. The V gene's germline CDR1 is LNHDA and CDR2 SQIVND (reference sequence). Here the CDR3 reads CASTESGLNTGELFF. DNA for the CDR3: TGTGCCAGTACTGAATCGGGACTAAACACCGGGGAGCTGTTTTTT.

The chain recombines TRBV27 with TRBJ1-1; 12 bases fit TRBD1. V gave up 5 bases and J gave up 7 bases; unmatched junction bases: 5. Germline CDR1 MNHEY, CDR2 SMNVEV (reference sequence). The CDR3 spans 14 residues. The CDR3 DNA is TGTGCCAGCAGTAGGGACAGGGGGCTGGGTGAAGCTTTCTTT. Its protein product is CASSRDRGLGEAFF.

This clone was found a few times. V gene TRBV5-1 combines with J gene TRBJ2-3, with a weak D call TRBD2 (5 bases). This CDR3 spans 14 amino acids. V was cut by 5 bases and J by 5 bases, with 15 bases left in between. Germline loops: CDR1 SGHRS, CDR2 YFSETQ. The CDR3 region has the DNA TGCGCCAGCAGTAGGCTAGCTCGCGGAGATACGCAGTATTTT. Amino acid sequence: CASSRLARGDTQYF.

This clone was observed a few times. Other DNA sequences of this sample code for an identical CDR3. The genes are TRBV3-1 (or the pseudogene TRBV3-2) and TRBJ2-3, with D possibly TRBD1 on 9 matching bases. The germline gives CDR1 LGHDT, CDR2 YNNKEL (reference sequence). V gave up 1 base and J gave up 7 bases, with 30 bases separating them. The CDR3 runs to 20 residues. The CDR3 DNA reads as TGTGCCAGCAGCCAAGTGCTATATTACAGGGGGCCGGCGGGGGGATATACGCAGTATTTT. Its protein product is CASSQVLYYRGPAGGYTQYF.

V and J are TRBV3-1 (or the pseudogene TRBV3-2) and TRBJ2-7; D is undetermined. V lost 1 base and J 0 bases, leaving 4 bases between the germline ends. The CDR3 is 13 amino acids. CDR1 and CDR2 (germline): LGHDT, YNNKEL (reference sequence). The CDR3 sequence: CASSQAPSYEQYF. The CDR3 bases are TGTGCCAGCAGCCAAGCTCCCTCCTACGAGCAGTACTTC.